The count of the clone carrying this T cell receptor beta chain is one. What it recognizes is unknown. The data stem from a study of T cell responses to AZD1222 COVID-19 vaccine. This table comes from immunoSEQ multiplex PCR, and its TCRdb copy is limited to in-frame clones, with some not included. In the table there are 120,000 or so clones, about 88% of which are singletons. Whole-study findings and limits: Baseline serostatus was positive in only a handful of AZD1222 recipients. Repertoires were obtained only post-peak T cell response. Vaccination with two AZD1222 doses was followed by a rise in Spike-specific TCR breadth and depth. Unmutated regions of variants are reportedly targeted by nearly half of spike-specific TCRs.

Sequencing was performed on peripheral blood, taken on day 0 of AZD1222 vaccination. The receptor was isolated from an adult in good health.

CDR3 loop: CASSHTQGAIYNEQFF. The CDR3, as DNA: TGTGCCAGCAGCCATACGCAGGGGGCAATCTACAATGAGCAGTTCTTC. The chain has TRBV14 and TRBJ2-1; the match to TRBD1 covers 8 bases. V was pared by 3 bases and J by 3 bases, with 7 bases of the junction left unmatched. The germline CDR1 and CDR2 sequences are SGHDN and FVKESK. This CDR3 spans 16 amino acids.